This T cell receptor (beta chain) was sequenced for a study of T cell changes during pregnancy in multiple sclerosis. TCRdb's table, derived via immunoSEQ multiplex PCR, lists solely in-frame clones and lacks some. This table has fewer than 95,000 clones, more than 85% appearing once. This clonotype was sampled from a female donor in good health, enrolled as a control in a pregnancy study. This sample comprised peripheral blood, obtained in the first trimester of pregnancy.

The chain's CDR3 is CASSSAAGGLYEQYF. In DNA, the CDR3 is TGTGCCAGCAGTTCCGCAGCGGGAGGGCTCTACGAGCAGTACTTC. J is TRBJ2-7 and V is TRBV6-6; 10 positions match TRBD2. CDR3 size: 15 residues. Trimming removed 4 bases from V and 3 bases from J; junction bases left unmatched: 6. CDR1 and CDR2 from the germline V gene are MNHNY and SVGAGI (reference sequence).